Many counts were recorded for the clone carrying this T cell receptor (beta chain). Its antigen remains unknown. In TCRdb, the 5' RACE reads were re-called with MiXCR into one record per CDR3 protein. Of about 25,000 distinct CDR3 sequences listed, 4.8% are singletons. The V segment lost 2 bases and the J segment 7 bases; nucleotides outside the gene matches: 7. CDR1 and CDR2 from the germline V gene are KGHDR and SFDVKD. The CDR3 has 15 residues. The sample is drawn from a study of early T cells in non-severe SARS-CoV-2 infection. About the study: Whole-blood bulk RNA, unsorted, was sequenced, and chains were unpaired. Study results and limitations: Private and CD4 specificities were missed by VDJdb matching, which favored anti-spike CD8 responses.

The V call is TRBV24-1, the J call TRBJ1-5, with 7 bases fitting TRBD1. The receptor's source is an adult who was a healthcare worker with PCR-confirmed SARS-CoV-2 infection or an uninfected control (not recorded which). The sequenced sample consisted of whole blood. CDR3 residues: CATSDSQTGRQPQHF. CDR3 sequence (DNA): TGTGCCACCAGTGATTCCCAGACAGGGAGGCAGCCCCAGCATTTT.